The source of this T cell receptor beta chain is a study of shared clonotypes between healthy human individuals. Study summary: Each donor's CD4 naive and CD4 memory cells filled three plates apiece, CD8 naive two, and CD8 memory one.

As regards this clone: Its antigen remains unidentified.

As defined, naive CD8 cells were CD45RO-negative and positively selected for CCR7, with terminally differentiated effector memory CD45RA+ cells excluded. Regarding the study as a whole: Larger richness was generally estimated for naive than memory subsets. Sequencing depth was expected to affect clonotype sharing among donors. Shared clonotypes: roughly 4.7% naive CD4, roughly 3.8% naive CD8, less than 2.5% memory CD4, approximately 0.41% memory CD8.

V dropped 3 bases and J dropped 0; count of bases not matched to a gene: 18. The CDR3 is 20 amino acids. Per germline, CDR1 SGDLS and CDR2 YYNGEE. The data were produced by immunoSEQ multiplex PCR, yet TCRdb's version contains in-frame clones alone and is incomplete. The sample shows around 560,000 clones, 90% to 95% of them seen only once. The V call is TRBV9, the J call TRBJ2-1; 7 bases align to TRBD1. This TCR was recovered from a woman in her twenties or thirties in good health. The sequenced sample consisted of naive CD8+ T cells sorted from blood. The CDR3: CASSDSTGVLVSSSYNEQFF. As DNA, the CDR3 is TGTGCCAGCAGCGATTCTACAGGGGTTCTTGTTTCAAGCTCCTACAATGAGCAGTTCTTC.